Listed below are T cell receptor beta chains from one sample, sequenced in a study of CD8+CD57+ T cells in acquired aplastic anemia. One entry per CDR3 protein results from TCRdb running MiXCR on the reads. Found here are about 420,000 distinct CDR3 sequences, 55% to 75% of them singletons; the top ten hold approximately 3.9%. Source material: sorted CD4+, CD8+, or CD8+CD57+ T cells (not recorded which) from PBMCs. The receptor set was obtained from a human donor in good health, serving as a control. Both conserved end residues are part of each CDR3. The D gene is left open where the match is weak. Clone sizes are given selectively: once, few, many, or a class where the clone is expanded.

d_gene,abundance,j_gene,v_gene,CDR3aa,CDR3nt
TRBD1,few,TRBJ2-7,TRBV7-2,CASSKQGANLYEQYF,TGTGCCAGCAGCAAACAGGGGGCGAATCTCTACGAGCAGTACTTC
-,-,TRBJ2-2,TRBV7-7,CASSLPSRGAGYFFF,TGTGCTAGCAGCTTACCTTCTCGGGGCGCGGGGTATTTCTTTTTT
-,many,TRBJ1-1,TRBV20-1,CSARKGTSVGTEAFF,TGCAGTGCTAGGAAAGGGACCTCGGTAGGCACTGAAGCTTTCTTT
-,many,TRBJ2-5,TRBV9,CASSVAGQETQYF,TGTGCCAGCAGCGTAGCCGGACAAGAGACCCAGTACTTC
-,-,TRBJ1-5,TRBV15,CASSFEGGYQQQHF,TGTGCCAGCAGTTTCGAGGGTGGGTACCAGCAGCAGCACTTC
TRBD2,many,TRBJ2-1,TRBV11-2,CASSLVAGGPEFF,TGTGCCAGCAGCTTAGTAGCGGGGGGGCCGGAGTTCTTC
-,many,TRBJ2-1,TRBV11-2,CASSITSSDYNEQFF,TGTGCCAGCAGCATCACCTCTAGCGACTACAATGAGCAGTTCTTC
-,many,TRBJ2-7,TRBV20-1,CSARGKRGSGSDEQYF,TGCAGTGCTAGAGGGAAACGGGGGTCGGGGAGTGACGAGCAGTACTTC
-,-,TRBJ1-5,TRBV9,CASKGIGSQLNYF,TGTGCCAGTAAGGGAATCGGCAGTCAGCTTAATTATTTT
-,many,TRBJ1-1,TRBV2,CASSMERLGTEAFF,TGTGCCAGCAGTATGGAGAGACTTGGCACTGAAGCTTTCTTT
TRBD2,few,TRBJ2-1,TRBV20-1,CSARTGLAGGGSYNEQFF,TGCAGTGCTAGAACCGGACTAGCGGGGGGGGGGTCCTACAATGAGCAGTTCTTC
-,many,TRBJ1-5,TRBV19,CASSWGRANQPQHF,TGTGCCAGTAGTTGGGGCAGGGCCAATCAGCCCCAGCATTTT
-,many,TRBJ1-2,TRBV13,CASSLYGTDYGYTF,TGTGCCAGCAGCTTATATGGGACGGACTATGGCTACACCTTC
-,-,TRBJ2-2,TRBV9,CASSSLPVINTGELFF,TGTGCCAGCTCATCCTTGCCCGTTATTAACACCGGGGAGCTGTTTTTT
-,-,TRBJ2-7,TRBV2,CASSYAARLLREQYF,TGTGCCAGCAGCTACGCGGCGAGGCTCTTGCGAGAGCAATACTTC